Listed here is a single TCR beta chain. CDR1 is SGDLS, CDR2 YYNGEE, per germline. V lost 4 bases and J 5 bases, leaving 15 bases between the germline ends. The CDR3 spans 14 residues. These data come from a study of T cell responses to AZD1222 COVID-19 vaccine. The method was immunoSEQ multiplex PCR; TCRdb's version includes in-frame clones alone and lacks a portion of them. Among 100,000 to 150,000 clones listed, roughly 88% were seen once. The V call is TRBV9, the J call TRBJ2-5; either TRBD1 or TRBD2 may fit D (6 bases each). The material sequenced was peripheral blood, taken 28 days after the second AZD1222 dose. The receptor comes from an adult who received the AZD1222 COVID-19 vaccine. CDR3 amino acids: CASSKQGGGETQYF. CDR3 in DNA: TGTGCCAGCAGCAAACAGGGAGGTGGGGAGACCCAGTACTTC.